Below, 12 T cell receptor beta chains from the same sample are listed, as sequenced in a study of regulatory T cells in long-lasting Graves disease. As for time point: newly diagnosed GD, antithyroid drugs for less than 3 months. The TCR library was prepared using RNA isolated from PBMCs. Construction of the TCR beta libraries employed iRepertoire HTBI primers in conjunction with Arm-PCR of CDR3 regions. One entry per CDR3 protein, called by TCRdb with MiXCR from the multiplex PCR reads. The sample gives about 440,000 distinct CDR3 sequences, roughly 15% of which show up once; around a quarter is in the top ten. This same sample was also taken into another study, of T cells in Graves' hyperthyroidism and ophthalmopathy.

This specimen was peripheral blood mononuclear cells (PBMCs), taken at new diagnosis, from a patient treated with antithyroid drugs. The receptors stem from a woman aged 18-35 years with Graves disease.

This clonotype showed up many times. The V call is TRBV5-1, the J call TRBJ1-2; the D is unclear. V was clipped by 3 bases and J by 8 bases, with 14 bases between them. Looked up from germline, CDR1 is SGHRS and CDR2 is YFSETQ. The CDR3 consists of 13 residues. The CDR3 sequence: CASSWEEGEGYTF. The CDR3 region has the DNA TGCGCCAGCAGCTGGGAAGAGGGAGAGGGCTACACCTTC.

In its sample, this clonotype was seen many times. CDR3 in DNA: TGTGCCAGCAGTTACAGAGCTAGCGGGATGGATGAGCAGTTCTTC. Translating gives CASSYRASGMDEQFF. This rearrangement joins TRBV6-2 or TRBV6-3 to TRBJ2-1, with 9 bases that match TRBD2. CDR1 and CDR2 (germline): MNHEY, SVGEGT. V shed 2 bases, J shed 8 bases, and the junction held 7 bases outside the gene matches. The CDR3 spans 15 residues.

This sequence joins TRBV12-3 or TRBV12-4 and TRBJ1-1; 10 nucleotides match TRBD1. V shed 3 bases, J shed 3 bases, and the junction held 1 base outside the gene matches. This CDR3 region has 14 residues. The CDR3 bases are TGTGCCAGCAGTTTGACAGGGGGCTACACTGAAGCTTTCTTT. This translates into CASSLTGGYTEAFF.

This clonotype was seen a few times. J is TRBJ2-3 and V is TRBV7-2; D is undetermined. The V gene lost 5 bases and the J gene lost 1 base, with 19 bases spanning the gap. Germline V gene data show CDR1 as SGHTA and CDR2 as FQGNSA. This CDR3 contains 17 residues. The CDR3 reads CASSPPGSHRGTDTQYF. CDR3 nucleotide sequence: TGTGCCAGCAGCCCCCCCGGATCCCATCGAGGCACAGATACGCAGTATTTT. Variable domain in full (rest from reference TRBV7-2 and TRBJ2-3): GAGVSQSPSNKVTEKGKDVELRCDPISGHTALYWYRQSLGQGLEFLIYFQGNSAPDKSGLPSDRFSAERTGGSVSTLTIQRTQQEDSAVYLCASSPPGSHRGTDTQYFGPGTRLTVL.

This clonotype was observed many times. A read error may account for a junction end that differs from germline. The rearrangement uses TRBV28 and TRBJ1-2; D is perhaps TRBD1 (5 bases). Germline V lookup: CDR1 MDHEN, CDR2 SYDVKM. The length of the CDR3 is 13 residues. DNA of the CDR3: TGTGCCAGCAGTACCGGGACGGGCTATGGCTGCACCTTC. The encoded protein is CASSTGTGYGCTF.

On this clonotype: With only one base between it and a far larger clone, this is likely a read error. The chain links TRBV20-1 to TRBJ2-7; D may be TRBD1 or TRBD2 (6 bases each). Germline V gene sequence: CDR1 DFQATT, CDR2 SNEGSKA (reference sequence). The CDR3 sequence is 15 residues long. Between the trimmed V and J ends, which lost 1 base and 7 bases, there was a span of 20 bases. The CDR3 here is CSARATQGRDNEQYF. The CDR3 DNA is TGCAGTGCTAGAGCAACCCAGGGGCGGGACAATGAGCAGTACTTC.

Ten or more counts support this clonotype. CDR3: CASSQGLSRKRNTEAFF. DNA for the CDR3: TGTGCCAGCAGCCAAGGTCTTTCTCGAAAGAGGAACACTGAAGCTTTCTTT. This rearrangement joins TRBV3-1 to TRBJ1-1; D not certain. Trimming cost V 1 base and J 1 base, with 16 bases left between them. The CDR3 spans 17 residues. Germline lookup yields CDR1 LGHDT and CDR2 YNNKEL (reference sequence).

The chain recombines TRBV7-2 with TRBJ2-1; D is ambiguous. CDR1 SGHTA and CDR2 FQGNSA come from the germline V gene. The V gene lost 6 bases and the J gene lost 5 bases, with 14 bases spanning the gap. The CDR3 is 14 residues long. The CDR3 nucleotides read TGTGCCAGCAGAGCGCCAGCAGTCCACAATGAGCAGTTCTTC. Protein product: CASRAPAVHNEQFF.

There are many counts of this clonotype. The chain recombines TRBV3-1 with TRBJ2-1, with TRBD1 matching 8 bases. V gave up 0 bases and J gave up 5 bases; unmatched junction bases: 3. The length of the CDR3 is 15 residues. Germline V gene data show CDR1 as LGHDT and CDR2 as YNNKEL (reference sequence). The CDR3 region has the DNA TGTGCCAGCAGCCAAGACAGGGGGCGGGACAATGAGCAGTTCTTC. This encodes CASSQDRGRDNEQFF.

In this sample, this clonotype turned up a few times. This chain connects TRBV20-1 to TRBJ1-3; unclear D gene. This CDR3 region has 12 residues. CDR1 and CDR2 (germline): DFQATT, SNEGSKA (reference sequence). The V end lost 0 bases, the J end lost 3 bases, and 3 bases lay between the germline ends. CDR3 sequence: CSAREGGNTIYF. The CDR3 nucleotides are TGCAGTGCTAGAGAGGGTGGAAACACCATATATTTT.

This rearrangement joins TRBV7-8 to TRBJ2-1; D is possibly TRBD2 (5 bases). Trimming took 0 bases from V and 6 from J, leaving 6 bases between them. This CDR3 spans 13 amino acids. The V gene's germline CDR1 is SGHVS and CDR2 FQNEAQ. The CDR3 spells CASSLARVNEQFF. The CDR3 bases are TGTGCCAGCAGCTTAGCGCGGGTCAATGAGCAGTTCTTC.

This clonotype was observed a handful of times. The chain joins TRBV20-1 to TRBJ1-1; a possible D gene is TRBD1 (6 bases). The CDR3 covers 14 residues. V gave up 0 bases and J gave up 5 bases, with 13 bases separating them. CDR1 and CDR2 (germline): DFQATT, SNEGSKA (reference sequence). The CDR3 protein is CSARETNRETEAFF. DNA for the CDR3: TGCAGTGCTAGAGAAACAAACAGGGAAACTGAAGCTTTCTTT.